Listed below are T cell receptor beta chains from one sample, sequenced in a study of patients and donors after allogeneic stem cell transplantation. TCRdb redid the calling of the RT-PCR reads with MiXCR, one entry per CDR3 protein. The table shows over 350,000 distinct CDR3 sequences, with 16% occurring only once. The sample consisted of blood, either unsorted or a sorted T cell fraction (not recorded which). These receptors all stem from a human donor who was either an allogeneic HSCT recipient or a stem cell or donor lymphocyte infusion donor (not recorded which). It is not recorded whose cells these are; they may come from a transplant donor. The CDR3 runs from the conserved cysteine through the conserved F or W. Fields, in order: D gene, J gene, clone size, V gene, CDR3 DNA, CDR3 protein. D genes are given only for firm matches. Where a row states a size, it is once, few, many or the class of an expanded clone; other rows omit it.

D: .; J: TRBJ1-6; size: .; V: TRBV5-5; DNA: TGTGCCAGCAGCTTGGAGGGCAGCCGGAATTCACCCCTCCACTTT; CDR3: CASSLEGSRNSPLHF
D: .; J: TRBJ2-2; size: .; V: TRBV5-8; DNA: TGTGCCAGCAGCTTGTTGGGGCGGGCGACCGGGGAGCTGTTTTTT; CDR3: CASSLLGRATGELFF
D: TRBD1; J: TRBJ1-1; size: few; V: TRBV12-3/TRBV12-4; DNA: TGTGCCAGCAGTTCCACGACAGGGATTAACACTGAAGCTTTCTTT; CDR3: CASSSTTGINTEAFF
D: .; J: TRBJ2-1; size: many; V: TRBV5-1; DNA: TGCGCCAGCAAGGAACAGATGAACAATGAGCAGTTCTTC; CDR3: CASKEQMNNEQFF
D: .; J: TRBJ1-1; size: .; V: TRBV28; DNA: TGTGCCAGCAGTTTCAGGGGCGCGGGCACTGAAGCTTTCTTT; CDR3: CASSFRGAGTEAFF
D: .; J: TRBJ1-1; size: .; V: TRBV7-2; DNA: TGTGCCAGCAGCTCCCCGTTGGGGGGCTTGAACACTGAAGCTTTCTTT; CDR3: CASSSPLGGLNTEAFF
D: .; J: TRBJ2-5; size: few; V: TRBV12-3/TRBV12-4; DNA: TGTGCCAGCAGTTTCGTCGGGGGGCCTCAAGAGACCCAGTACTTC; CDR3: CASSFVGGPQETQYF
D: TRBD2; J: TRBJ2-1; size: .; V: TRBV20-1; DNA: TGCAGTGCCCTGGGACTAGCGGGAGGGCGGAACAATGAGCAGTTCTTC; CDR3: CSALGLAGGRNNEQFF
D: TRBD1; J: TRBJ2-7; size: few; V: TRBV10-3; DNA: TGTGCCATCAGTGCACCGGGACAGGGTGTCTACGAGCAGTACTTC; CDR3: CAISAPGQGVYEQYF
D: TRBD2; J: TRBJ2-2; size: .; V: TRBV4-1; DNA: TGCGCCAGCAGCCACCCCCGTAGGGCTAGCGGGAGCAGTACCGGGGAGCTGTTTTTT; CDR3: CASSHPRRASGSSTGELFF
D: .; J: TRBJ2-4; size: many; V: TRBV4-3; DNA: TGCGCCAGCAGCCAAAACAGGCTGGCCAAAAACATTCAGTACTTC; CDR3: CASSQNRLAKNIQYF
D: .; J: TRBJ2-3; size: .; V: TRBV29-1; DNA: TGCAGCGTTGCGGGAAAGGTCACAGATACGCAGTATTTT; CDR3: CSVAGKVTDTQYF
D: .; J: TRBJ1-3; size: .; V: TRBV5-5; DNA: TGTGCCAGCAGCTTAGGCGTTTTCCTGAACACCATATATTTT; CDR3: CASSLGVFLNTIYF
D: .; J: TRBJ2-3; size: .; V: TRBV20-1; DNA: TGCAGTGTCAGGGGTGATACGCAGTATTTT; CDR3: CSVRGDTQYF
D: .; J: TRBJ2-5; size: few; V: TRBV12-3/TRBV12-4; DNA: TGTGCCAGTATGAACCAGGGGCCCGAAGGGACCCAGTACTTC; CDR3: CASMNQGPEGTQYF
D: .; J: TRBJ2-1; size: many; V: TRBV5-1; DNA: TGCGCCAGCAGGCGGGAATCCTACAATGAGCAGTTCTTC; CDR3: CASRRESYNEQFF
D: .; J: TRBJ1-3; size: few; V: TRBV11-2; DNA: TGTGCCAGCAGCTTAAGGAGCCAGGGGAACTCTGGAAACACCATATATTTT; CDR3: CASSLRSQGNSGNTIYF
D: TRBD1; J: TRBJ2-5; size: once; V: TRBV18; DNA: TGTGCCAGCTCACAAGGACAGGGTCTACACCAAGAGACCCAGTACTTC; CDR3: CASSQGQGLHQETQYF
D: .; J: TRBJ1-1; size: few; V: TRBV30; DNA: TGTGCCTGGAGTGTATCACGCGAAGCTTTCTTT; CDR3: CAWSVSREAFF
D: .; J: TRBJ1-3; size: once; V: TRBV5-5; DNA: TGTGCCAGCAGCGGGGGAAGAAGCCTCGGGGGGAACACCATATATTTT; CDR3: CASSGGRSLGGNTIYF
D: TRBD2; J: TRBJ2-2; size: .; V: TRBV7-8; DNA: TGTGCCAGCAGCTTATCTCCTAGCGGGAGGGCCTGGACCGGGGAGCTGTTTTTT; CDR3: CASSLSPSGRAWTGELFF
D: .; J: TRBJ1-1; size: few; V: TRBV6-5; DNA: TGTGCCAGCAGTTACTCGAGTTTGGGGCCGAACACTGAAGCTTTCTTT; CDR3: CASSYSSLGPNTEAFF
D: TRBD1; J: TRBJ1-6; size: many; V: TRBV11-2; DNA: TGTGCCAGCAGCTTAGATCTTCTGGGACAGAAAAACTCCTATAATTCACCCCTCCACTTT; CDR3: CASSLDLLGQKNSYNSPLHF
D: .; J: TRBJ1-3; size: few; V: TRBV24-1; DNA: TGTGCCACCGCTCCGGGGCCAGCTAAGGGGAGAAACACCATATATTTT; CDR3: CATAPGPAKGRNTIYF
D: TRBD1; J: TRBJ2-6; size: few; V: TRBV6-1; DNA: TGTGCCAGCAGTCGGACAGGGGGCGAGACTGGGGCCAACGTCCTGACTTTC; CDR3: CASSRTGGETGANVLTF
D: .; J: TRBJ2-4; size: few; V: TRBV7-2; DNA: TGTGCCAGCAGCTTAGAAGTGGGTACCAAAAACATTCAGTACTTC; CDR3: CASSLEVGTKNIQYF
D: .; J: TRBJ1-5; size: .; V: TRBV9; DNA: TGTGCCAGCAGCGTTGCAGATAGCAATCAGCCCCAGCATTTT; CDR3: CASSVADSNQPQHF
D: TRBD1; J: TRBJ1-2; size: .; V: TRBV30; DNA: TGTGCCTGGAACCGAGGGCCCAGGGGGTCCTATGGCTACACCTTC; CDR3: CAWNRGPRGSYGYTF
D: TRBD1; J: TRBJ1-6; size: .; V: TRBV29-1; DNA: TGCAGCGTTCTGACAGGGATGGGCTCACCCCTCCACTTT; CDR3: CSVLTGMGSPLHF
D: .; J: TRBJ1-1; size: .; V: TRBV5-1; DNA: TGCGCCAGCAGCGACTCTGGGGGAAGGTTGGTCACTGAAGCTTTCTTT; CDR3: CASSDSGGRLVTEAFF
D: .; J: TRBJ1-5; size: .; V: TRBV10-3; DNA: TGTGCCATCAGTGAGACAGCCTTCAATCAGCCCCAGCATTTT; CDR3: CAISETAFNQPQHF
D: TRBD2; J: TRBJ2-1; size: .; V: TRBV20-1; DNA: TGCAGTGCTTATAGCGGGGGGGCCTCCTACAATGAGCAGTTCTTC; CDR3: CSAYSGGASYNEQFF
D: .; J: TRBJ1-6; size: few; V: TRBV7-2; DNA: TGTGCCAGCAGCCCCCAGGTTCCGGGGGGGGCACCCCTCCACTTT; CDR3: CASSPQVPGGAPLHF
D: TRBD1; J: TRBJ1-2; size: many; V: TRBV11-1; DNA: TGTGCCAGCAGCTCACGGACAGGATCCGGTTATGGCTACACCTTC; CDR3: CASSSRTGSGYGYTF
D: TRBD1; J: TRBJ2-3; size: .; V: TRBV5-1; DNA: TGCGCCAGCAGCCTGACCCCGGGACAGGGAGGTTCCGATACGCAGTATTTT; CDR3: CASSLTPGQGGSDTQYF
D: .; J: TRBJ2-7; size: few; V: TRBV15; DNA: TGTGCCACCAGCAGAGAATGGGGCGTAGGTTGGTCCTACGAGCAGTACTTC; CDR3: CATSREWGVGWSYEQYF
D: TRBD1; J: TRBJ2-1; size: .; V: TRBV9; DNA: TGTGCCAGCAGCCCTAGACAGGGGCTCTCCTACAATGAGCAGTTCTTC; CDR3: CASSPRQGLSYNEQFF